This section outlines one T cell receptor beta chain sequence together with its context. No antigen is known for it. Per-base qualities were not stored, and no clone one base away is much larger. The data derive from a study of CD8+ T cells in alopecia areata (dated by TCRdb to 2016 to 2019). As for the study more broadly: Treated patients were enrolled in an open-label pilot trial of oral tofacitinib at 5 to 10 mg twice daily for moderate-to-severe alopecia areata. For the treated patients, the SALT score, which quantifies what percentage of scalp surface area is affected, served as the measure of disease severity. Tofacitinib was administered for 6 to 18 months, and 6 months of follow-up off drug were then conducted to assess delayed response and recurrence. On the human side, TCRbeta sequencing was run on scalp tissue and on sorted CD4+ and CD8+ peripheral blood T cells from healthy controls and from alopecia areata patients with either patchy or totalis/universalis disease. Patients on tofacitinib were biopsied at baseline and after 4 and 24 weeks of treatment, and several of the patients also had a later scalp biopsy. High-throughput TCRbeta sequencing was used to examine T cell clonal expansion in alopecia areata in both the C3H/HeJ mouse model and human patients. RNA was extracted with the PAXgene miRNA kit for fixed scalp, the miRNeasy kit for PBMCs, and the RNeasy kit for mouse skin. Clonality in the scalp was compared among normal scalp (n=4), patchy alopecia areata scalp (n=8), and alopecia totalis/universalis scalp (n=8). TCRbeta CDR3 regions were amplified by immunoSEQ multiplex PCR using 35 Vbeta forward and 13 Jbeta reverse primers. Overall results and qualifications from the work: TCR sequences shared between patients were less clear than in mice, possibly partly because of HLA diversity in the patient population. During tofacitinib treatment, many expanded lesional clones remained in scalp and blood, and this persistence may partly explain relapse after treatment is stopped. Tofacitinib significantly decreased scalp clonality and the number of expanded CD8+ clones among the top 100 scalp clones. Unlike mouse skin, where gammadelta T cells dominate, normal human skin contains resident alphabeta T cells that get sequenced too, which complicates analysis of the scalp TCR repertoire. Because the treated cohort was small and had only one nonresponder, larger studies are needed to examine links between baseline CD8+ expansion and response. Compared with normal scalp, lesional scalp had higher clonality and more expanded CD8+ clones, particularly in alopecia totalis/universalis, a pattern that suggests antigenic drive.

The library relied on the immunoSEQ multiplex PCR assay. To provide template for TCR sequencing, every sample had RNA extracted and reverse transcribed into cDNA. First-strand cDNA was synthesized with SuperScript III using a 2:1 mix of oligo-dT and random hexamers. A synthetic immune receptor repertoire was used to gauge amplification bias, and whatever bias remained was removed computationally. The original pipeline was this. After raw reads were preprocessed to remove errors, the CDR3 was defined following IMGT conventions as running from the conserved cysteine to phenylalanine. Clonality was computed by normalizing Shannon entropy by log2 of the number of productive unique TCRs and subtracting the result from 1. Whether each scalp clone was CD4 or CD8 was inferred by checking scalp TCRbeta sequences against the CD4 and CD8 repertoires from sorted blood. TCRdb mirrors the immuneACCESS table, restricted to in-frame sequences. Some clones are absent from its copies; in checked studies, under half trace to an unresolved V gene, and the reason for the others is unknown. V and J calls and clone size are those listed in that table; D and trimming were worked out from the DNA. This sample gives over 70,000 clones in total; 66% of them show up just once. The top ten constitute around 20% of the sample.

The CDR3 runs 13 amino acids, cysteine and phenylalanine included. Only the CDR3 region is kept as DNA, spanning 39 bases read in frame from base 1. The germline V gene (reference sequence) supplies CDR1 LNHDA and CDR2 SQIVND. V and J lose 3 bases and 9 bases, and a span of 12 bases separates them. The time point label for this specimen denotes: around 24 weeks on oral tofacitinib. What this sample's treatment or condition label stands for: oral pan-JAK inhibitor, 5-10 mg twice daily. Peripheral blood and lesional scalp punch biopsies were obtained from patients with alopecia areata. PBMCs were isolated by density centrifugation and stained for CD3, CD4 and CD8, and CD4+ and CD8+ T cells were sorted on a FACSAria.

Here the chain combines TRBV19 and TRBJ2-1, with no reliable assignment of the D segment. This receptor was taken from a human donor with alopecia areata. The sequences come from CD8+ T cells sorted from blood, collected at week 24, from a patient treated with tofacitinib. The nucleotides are TGTGCCAGTAGTATGACCGCTCCGGGTGAGCAGTTCTTC. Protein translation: CASSMTAPGEQFF.